This passage covers 30 T cell receptor beta chains from one sample sequenced in a study of blood T cell repertoires in COVID-19. Libraries were prepared by immunoSEQ multiplex PCR; TCRdb keeps only in-frame clonotypes and omits some of them. The sample has a few hundred thousand clones, under 90% seen once. The sequenced sample was peripheral blood. The receptors were sampled from a woman in her twenties or thirties with COVID-19, enrolled during active disease.

The chain has TRBV5-1 and TRBJ2-3; unclear D gene. V lost 1 base and J 4 bases, leaving 7 bases between the germline ends. The CDR3 spans 13 residues. The germline CDR1 and CDR2 sequences are SGHRS and YFSETQ. CDR3 nucleotides: TGCGCCAGCAGCTTGCTCCCTCCAGATACGCAGTATTTT. Protein sequence: CASSLLPPDTQYF.

This sequence joins TRBV2 and TRBJ1-5; D possibly corresponds to TRBD1 (5 bases). The CDR3 totals 14 residues. CDR1 and CDR2 (germline): SNHLY, FYNNEI. V lost 7 bases to trimming and J lost 5 bases, with 15 bases between them. The CDR3 DNA reads as TGTGCCAGCACCAAAGATACAGGACATCAGCCCCAGCATTTT. Translated, it gives CASTKDTGHQPQHF.

This chain connects TRBV10-1 to TRBJ2-3; D is perhaps TRBD2 (5 bases). The CDR3 sequence is 15 residues long. Germline lookup yields CDR1 WNHNN and CDR2 SYGVQD (reference sequence). The ends were cut back, 0 bases at V and 5 bases at J, with 12 bases in the middle. The CDR3 is CASSESGVMQDTQYF. The DNA of the CDR3 is TGCGCCAGCAGTGAGTCGGGAGTCATGCAAGATACGCAGTATTTT.

This chain uses TRBV5-4 with TRBJ2-1; 7 bases are shared with TRBD2. The V gene's germline CDR1 is SGHNT and CDR2 YYREEE (reference sequence). The CDR3 extends over 16 amino acids. V lost 4 bases to trimming and J lost 1 base; unmatched junction nucleotides: 8. This chain's CDR3 is CASSMPAGTSYNEQFF. DNA for the CDR3: TGTGCCAGCAGCATGCCAGCGGGAACGTCCTACAATGAGCAGTTCTTC. Combining the CDR3 with reference TRBV5-4 and TRBJ2-1 gives the whole variable domain ETGVTQSPTHLIKTRGQQVTLRCSSQSGHNTVSWYQQALGQGPQFIFQYYREEENGRGNFPPRFSGLQFPNYSSELNVNALELDDSALYLCASSMPAGTSYNEQFFGPGTRLTVL.

This sequence joins TRBV7-2 and TRBJ2-1; the D is unclear. The CDR3 totals 13 residues. V lost 6 bases and J lost 4, with 10 bases in between. Germline lookup yields CDR1 SGHTA and CDR2 FQGNSA. CDR3 residues: CASSPLSYNEQFF. The CDR3 coding sequence is TGTGCCAGCAGTCCACTAAGTTACAATGAGCAGTTCTTC. Full variable domain (missing parts from reference TRBV7-2 and TRBJ2-1): GAGVSQSPSNKVTEKGKDVELRCDPISGHTALYWYRQSLGQGLEFLIYFQGNSAPDKSGLPSDRFSAERTGGSVSTLTIQRTQQEDSAVYLCASSPLSYNEQFFGPGTRLTVL.

This rearrangement joins TRBV27 to TRBJ1-1; 10 bases are a match to TRBD1. J was trimmed by 5 bases and V by 2 bases; bases with no gene match: 8. The CDR3 has 16 amino acids. Germline V gene data show CDR1 as MNHEY and CDR2 as SMNVEV (reference sequence). CDR3: CASSLGTGVVETEAFF. The CDR3 DNA reads TGTGCCAGCAGTTTAGGGACAGGGGTCGTAGAGACTGAAGCTTTCTTT.

The rearrangement uses TRBV19 and TRBJ2-7; D ambiguous. Looked up from germline, CDR1 is LNHDA and CDR2 is SQIVND (reference sequence). The CDR3 totals 15 residues. Trimming left V 1 base short and J 1 base short, with 11 bases between. In DNA, the CDR3 is TGTGCCAGTAGTATAGTTGGAGAGAGATCCTACGAGCAGTACTTC. Translation: CASSIVGERSYEQYF.

This chain uses TRBV7-8 with TRBJ1-4; TRBD1 agrees at 11 bases. The V segment lost 4 bases and the J segment 8 bases; nucleotides outside the gene matches: 12. Germline CDR1 SGHVS, CDR2 FQNEAQ. CDR3 size: 17 residues. CDR3 DNA sequence: TGTGCCAGCAGCTCCCCGGGACAGGGGGGTGGTGGGGAAAAACTGTTTTTT. As protein: CASSSPGQGGGGEKLFF.

The V and J genes are TRBV5-4 and TRBJ2-7; D is perhaps TRBD2 (6 bases). This CDR3 has 16 amino acids. V dropped 0 bases and J dropped 1 base, with 14 bases sitting between them. The germline CDR1 and CDR2 sequences are SGHNT and YYREEE (reference sequence). The CDR3 DNA reads TGTGCCAGCAGCTTGGCCCTCAGCGGGTTATCCTACGAGCAGTACTTC. Translation: CASSLALSGLSYEQYF.

The rearrangement joins TRBV4-1 to TRBJ2-7; 13 nucleotides line up with TRBD2. The CDR3 is 16 amino acids. V shed 1 base, J shed 4 bases, and the junction held 4 bases outside the gene matches. The germline V gene has CDR1 MGHRA and CDR2 YSYEKL. CDR3 protein: CASSQGTSGGKYEQYF. The DNA for the CDR3 is TGCGCCAGCAGCCAAGGGACTAGCGGGGGAAAATACGAGCAGTACTTC.

V gene TRBV4-2 combines with J gene TRBJ2-1; 11 bases map to TRBD2. The V gene end was trimmed by 0 bases and the J gene end by 2 bases; junction bases not matched to a gene: 15. The CDR3 consists of 21 residues. Per the germline V gene, CDR1 is LGHNA and CDR2 is YNFKEQ. CDR3 sequence reads: CASSQDKTSGDLRTPYNEQFF. For the CDR3, the DNA is TGTGCCAGCAGCCAAGATAAGACTAGCGGGGATCTACGGACTCCCTACAATGAGCAGTTCTTC.

V is TRBV7-2 and J is TRBJ1-3; D may be TRBD1 (6 bases). Germline CDR1 is SGHTA and CDR2 is FQGNSA. The CDR3 sequence is 18 residues long. V was pared by 1 base and J by 0 bases, with 16 bases between. CDR3 sequence: CASSLVAGLGGSGNTIYF. In DNA, the CDR3 is TGTGCCAGCAGCTTAGTAGCGGGATTAGGGGGCTCTGGAAACACCATATATTTT.

This CDR3 reads CASSEPGVAGLREQYF. CDR3 DNA sequence: TGTGCCAGTAGCGAACCCGGTGTAGCGGGACTGAGGGAGCAGTACTTC. The chain recombines TRBV19 with TRBJ2-7, with TRBD2 matching 8 bases. The ends lost 6 bases at V and 7 bases at J; junction bases unmatched: 17. The CDR3 contains 16 residues. Germline values: CDR1 LNHDA, CDR2 SQIVND (reference sequence).

The chain is built from TRBV5-4 and TRBJ2-1; TRBD2 agrees at 8 bases. V was pared by 4 bases and J by 8 bases, with 11 bases of the junction left unmatched. From germline, CDR1 is SGHNT and CDR2 YYREEE (reference sequence). CDR3 length equals 15 residues. The CDR3 is CASSPDSGRVDEQFF. In DNA, the CDR3 is TGTGCCAGCAGCCCAGACAGCGGGAGAGTCGATGAGCAGTTCTTC.

This rearrangement joins TRBV19 to TRBJ2-7; D unresolved. Trimming took off 5 bases at V and 2 bases at J, with 16 bases between the two ends. Germline assignment: CDR1 LNHDA and CDR2 SQIVND (reference sequence). This CDR3 comprises 15 residues. The CDR3 nucleotides read TGTGCCAGTAGTTCCCTAACTTCCTCTACCTACGAGCAGTACTTC. The encoded protein is CASSSLTSSTYEQYF.

This chain links TRBV29-1 with TRBJ1-1, with 7 positions matching TRBD1. The germline gives CDR1 SQVTM, CDR2 ANQGSEA. J was trimmed by 4 bases and V by 2 bases; bases with no gene match: 1. The CDR3 is 12 residues long. Written as DNA, the CDR3 is TGCAGCGTTGAACAGGGGGGCACTGAAGCTTTCTTT. The encoded protein is CSVEQGGTEAFF. Variable domain in full (rest from reference TRBV29-1 and TRBJ1-1): SAVISQKPSRDICQRGTSLTIQCQVDSQVTMMFWYRQQPGQSLTLIATANQGSEATYESGFVIDKFPISRPNLTFSTLTVSNMSPEDSSIYLCSVEQGGTEAFFGQGTRLTVV.

J is TRBJ2-2 and V is TRBV6-5, with D perhaps TRBD1 (6 bases). V lost 6 bases and J 7 bases, leaving 12 bases between the germline ends. Germline CDR1 MNHEY, CDR2 SVGAGI. The CDR3 is made up of 13 amino acids. CDR3 sequence (DNA): TGTGCCAGCAGACAGGGATGGAGCGGGGAGCTGTTTTTT. Protein product: CASRQGWSGELFF.

The rearrangement joins TRBV7-3 to TRBJ2-1, with 12 nucleotides matching TRBD1. Germline-derived CDR1 and CDR2 are SGHTA and FQGTGA. Germline trimming cut 2 bases from V and 9 bases from J; bases unmatched to any gene: 8. The CDR3 consists of 16 residues. CDR3 protein: CASSLVGDRGRGEQFF. The CDR3 DNA reads as TGTGCCAGCAGCTTAGTCGGGGACAGGGGGCGCGGTGAGCAGTTCTTC.

The J gene is TRBJ1-6, the V gene TRBV19; tentatively, D is TRBD1 (5 bases). Germline CDR1 LNHDA, CDR2 SQIVND (reference sequence). This CDR3 has 16 amino acids. V was pared by 3 bases and J by 8 bases, with 17 bases between. CDR3 residues: CASSIGGPDEDSPLHF. DNA of the CDR3: TGTGCCAGTAGTATCGGGGGTCCCGATGAAGATTCACCCCTCCACTTT.

V and J are TRBV9 and TRBJ2-1, with TRBD1 matching 8 bases. Looked up from germline, CDR1 is SGDLS and CDR2 is YYNGEE. Losses at the gene ends were 0 bases for V and 6 bases for J; bases not matched to a gene: 5. This CDR3 is 15 amino acids long. Here the CDR3 reads CASSVDGTGGNEQFF. The CDR3 DNA is TGTGCCAGCAGCGTAGATGGCACAGGGGGCAATGAGCAGTTCTTC.

CDR3: CASSPGTGYQETQYF. The CDR3 bases are TGTGCCAGTAGTCCTGGGACAGGTTACCAAGAGACCCAGTACTTC. The gene calls are TRBV19 and TRBJ2-5, with 8 nucleotides matching TRBD1. Germline V gives CDR1 LNHDA, CDR2 SQIVND (reference sequence). The junction had 5 bases not matched to a gene; V was cut back by 5 bases and J by 0 bases. The CDR3 length is 15 residues. Supplemented by reference TRBV19 and TRBJ2-5, the full variable domain reads DGGITQSPKYLFRKEGQNVTLSCEQNLNHDAMYWYRQDPGQGLRLIYYSQIVNDFQKGDIAEGYSVSREKKESFPLTVTSAQKNPTAFYLCASSPGTGYQETQYFGPGTRLLVL.

The CDR3 reads CASTDRVRRYF. The CDR3 coding sequence is TGTGCCAGCACGGACAGGGTTCGGCGGTACTTC. This chain connects TRBV28 to TRBJ2-7; 8 positions match TRBD1. The CDR3 is 11 residues long. Germline V CDR1 and CDR2: MDHEN, SYDVKM. V shed 7 bases and J 12 bases; nucleotides not matched to a gene: 8.

This clone showed up just once. V gene TRBV6-1 combines with J gene TRBJ1-3, with no clear D. The CDR3 is 16 residues long. Germline loops: CDR1 MNHNS, CDR2 SASEGT. The ends were cut back, 4 bases at V and 2 bases at J, with 15 bases in the middle. The CDR3: CASSAYGLNPGNTIYF. The CDR3 coding sequence is TGTGCCAGCAGTGCTTATGGACTTAACCCTGGAAACACCATATATTTT.

The chain links TRBV3-1 (or the pseudogene TRBV3-2) to TRBJ2-5; 10 nucleotides align to TRBD1. The CDR3 spans 16 residues. With V trimmed by 4 bases and J by 4 bases, 9 bases remained unmatched. Germline CDR1 is LGHDT and CDR2 is YNNKEL (reference sequence). The CDR3 nucleotides are TGTGCCAGCAGCCGACCGACAGGGGGCGGCGGAGAGACCCAGTACTTC. This sequence encodes CASSRPTGGGGETQYF.

This chain joins TRBV2 and TRBJ1-5; D unclear. CDR3 length: 14 residues. The V gene's germline CDR1 is SNHLY and CDR2 FYNNEI. V was shortened by 6 bases and J by 2 bases, with 11 bases between the two germline ends. CDR3 sequence reads: CASSDYWGNQPQHF. The DNA of the CDR3 is TGTGCCAGCAGCGACTACTGGGGCAATCAGCCCCAGCATTTT.

The chain has TRBV4-1 and TRBJ1-4; 7 positions match TRBD1. Germline CDR1 MGHRA, CDR2 YSYEKL. The CDR3 extends over 18 amino acids. The V gene end was trimmed by 1 base and the J gene end by 1 base; junction bases not matched to a gene: 9. The CDR3 reads CASSQVRTGDVTNEKLFF. CDR3 sequence (DNA): TGCGCCAGCAGCCAAGTTAGGACAGGCGATGTAACTAATGAAAAACTGTTTTTT.

Written as DNA, the CDR3 is TGTGCCAGCAGCTTGGGGAGGACAGTAGAAGGATCCTATGGCTACACCTTC. It codes for CASSLGRTVEGSYGYTF. The chain recombines TRBV5-4 with TRBJ1-2, with D tentatively TRBD1 (6 bases). Germline values: CDR1 SGHNT, CDR2 YYREEE (reference sequence). CDR3 length equals 17 residues. Trimming shortened V by 0 bases and J by 4 bases, and 19 bases separated the two germline ends.

V gene TRBV30 combines with J gene TRBJ1-2; 8 nucleotides match TRBD1. This CDR3 comprises 14 residues. Germline V gives CDR1 GTSNPN, CDR2 SVGIG (reference sequence). The J segment lost 2 bases and the V segment lost 3 bases, leaving 5 bases of the junction unmatched. The CDR3 is CAWRKRTGNYGYTF. The CDR3 DNA reads as TGTGCCTGGAGAAAAAGGACAGGGAACTATGGCTACACCTTC. Full variable domain (missing parts from reference TRBV30 and TRBJ1-2): SQTIHQWPATLVQPVGSPLSLECTVEGTSNPNLYWYRQAAGRGLQLLFYSVGIGQISSEVPQNLSASRPQDRQFILSSKKLLLSDSGFYLCAWRKRTGNYGYTFGSGTRLTVV.

DNA for the CDR3: TGTGCCAGCAGTTCGGGTGGAAGGACAGCGGCTTATGGCTACACCTTC. Protein product: CASSSGGRTAAYGYTF. The chain recombines TRBV28 with TRBJ1-2; possible D gene TRBD1, 6 bases. V dropped 4 bases and J dropped 5 bases, with 20 bases sitting between them. Germline CDR1 reads MDHEN; CDR2 reads SYDVKM. The CDR3 runs to 16 residues.

V and J are TRBV12-3 or TRBV12-4 and TRBJ2-7; TRBD2 matches 7 bases. Unmatched junction bases numbered 7, after V lost 7 bases and J lost 4 bases. The CDR3 covers 13 residues. The CDR3: CASTTSGKYEQYF. The DNA for the CDR3 is TGTGCCAGCACCACCAGCGGGAAATACGAGCAGTACTTC.